This entry describes one T cell receptor (beta chain). Its antigen remains unidentified. Only in-frame clones appear in the TCRdb table, and some are missing; sequencing was by immunoSEQ multiplex PCR. The data show about 2.1 million clones, with about 94% seen just once and approximately 1.7% held by the top ten. The naive CD8 population came from CD45RO-negative cells selected for CCR7, without terminally differentiated effector memory CD45RA+ cells. This specimen belongs to a study of shared clonotypes between healthy human individuals. As for the study in general: Researchers drew samples from a couple of women and a few men aged 18 to 49. There were three CD4 naive, three CD4 memory, two CD8 naive and one CD8 memory plates per donor.

Regarding the study as a whole: Since donors were few, the genetic and exposure-history diversity represented was limited. Some clonotypes were shared by all four sorted-subset donors, while others were not shared. The non-shared ones had lower generation probabilities than the shared ones.

This clonotype originated in a man aged 18 to 30 in good health. Some clones in this sample may be carry-over from other donors' samples. Material: naive CD8+ T cells from PBMCs.

Here the CDR3 DNA reads TGTGCCAGCAGTGTTAGCGGGACGCTCCACGAGCAGTACTTC. Translation: CASSVSGTLHEQYF. The chain combines TRBV6-5 with TRBJ2-7; TRBD2 matches at 8 bases. Looked up from germline, CDR1 is MNHEY and CDR2 is SVGAGI. The CDR3 loop spans 14 amino acids. Trimming removed 5 bases from V and 5 bases from J; junction bases left unmatched: 8.